One sample yielded the 11 T cell receptor beta chains listed below, sequenced in a study of response to subunit inactivated influenza vaccine. TCRdb re-called the RT-PCR reads through MiXCR, storing one row per CDR3 protein. The table shows approximately 730,000 distinct CDR3 sequences, with roughly 13% occurring only once. The sequences come from PBMCs from blood, collected 14 to 15 days before vaccination. Receptor source: a man aged 50 or older who received an inactivated influenza vaccine.

The chain combines TRBV6-2 or TRBV6-3 with TRBJ2-7; D gene uncertain. The CDR3 loop spans 15 amino acids. Germline loops: CDR1 MNHEY, CDR2 SVGEGT. The germline V and J ends were trimmed by 6 bases and 3 bases, with 18 bases remaining between them. The CDR3 loop is CASRIPNDAYYEQYF. CDR3 nucleotide sequence: TGTGCCAGCAGGATACCCAACGACGCCTACTACGAGCAGTACTTC.

This rearrangement joins TRBV7-9 to TRBJ2-1, with D hard to call. With 5 bases removed from V and 3 bases from J, the gap between germline ends came to 17 bases. Germline CDR1 is SEHNR and CDR2 is FQNEAQ (reference sequence). The CDR3 totals 16 residues. The CDR3 loop reads CASSQTSRPRYNEQFF. CDR3 sequence (DNA): TGTGCCAGCAGCCAGACCAGTAGACCCCGCTACAATGAGCAGTTCTTC.

The chain recombines TRBV20-1 with TRBJ2-3; D possibly corresponds to TRBD2 (6 bases). The CDR3 runs to 14 residues. Germline loops: CDR1 DFQATT, CDR2 SNEGSKA (reference sequence). V was clipped by 3 bases and J by 1 base, with 11 bases between them. In nucleotides, the CDR3 is TGCAGTGCTAGGGAAGCGGGCCGCACAGATACGCAGTATTTT. The encoded protein is CSAREAGRTDTQYF.

This clonotype turned up a few times. V gene TRBV12-3 or TRBV12-4 combines with J gene TRBJ2-7; tentatively, D is TRBD2 (5 bases). The CDR3 totals 13 residues. V gave up 7 bases and J gave up 6 bases, with 16 bases separating them. CDR3 nucleotide sequence: TGTGCCAGCACCCTTTTCGGGGTCGGCGAGCAGTACTTC. This codes for CASTLFGVGEQYF.

This clonotype has a handful of counts. This chain uses TRBV6-1 with TRBJ1-2, with D perhaps matching TRBD1 (5 bases). Trimming cost V 7 bases and J 9 bases, with 27 bases left between them. CDR3 size: 16 residues. The V gene's germline CDR1 is MNHNS and CDR2 SASEGT. CDR3 in amino acids: CASTERKGLSLWRYTF. The CDR3 region has the DNA TGTGCCAGCACCGAGAGGAAGGGACTCTCTCTATGGCGCTACACCTTC.

This clonotype has a handful of counts. The rearrangement joins TRBV7-9 to TRBJ1-3; D might be TRBD1 (6 bases). In germline, CDR1 is SEHNR, CDR2 FQNEAQ (reference sequence). The CDR3 runs to 12 residues. The CDR3 nucleotides are TGTGGAACCCCAGGGGATGGAAACACCATATATTTT. Translating it yields CGTPGDGNTIYF.

The CDR3 sequence: CASSLIRSGSVSYEQYF. DNA of the CDR3: TGTGCCAGCAGCTTAATCCGATCCGGATCCGTCTCCTACGAGCAGTACTTC. The chain couples TRBV5-6 to TRBJ2-7; unclear D gene. The CDR3 extends over 17 amino acids. The V gene's germline CDR1 is SGHDT and CDR2 YYEEEE. Trimming removed 2 bases at V and 0 bases at J, with 18 bases between.

The gene calls are TRBV5-1 and TRBJ2-7, with D hard to call. This CDR3 comprises 15 residues. V was shortened by 0 bases and J by 2 bases, with 12 bases between the two germline ends. Germline V CDR1 and CDR2: SGHRS, YFSETQ. In DNA, the CDR3 is TGCGCCAGCAGCTTGGTCGGTGCCGAGGCCTACGAGCAGTACTTC. This sequence encodes CASSLVGAEAYEQYF.

The gene calls are TRBV6-6 and TRBJ2-7; D perhaps matches TRBD1 (6 bases). Germline V gives CDR1 MNHNY, CDR2 SVGAGI (reference sequence). The CDR3 contains 13 residues. The V and J ends lost 2 bases and 4 bases respectively, with 9 bases between them. The CDR3 spells CASSYVRGYEQYF. The CDR3 DNA sequence: TGTGCCAGCAGTTACGTTAGGGGGTACGAGCAGTACTTC.

The rearrangement links TRBV5-1 to TRBJ2-3, with 9 positions matching TRBD1. Trimming took 4 bases from V and 5 from J; bases not matched to a gene: 5. This CDR3 is 14 amino acids long. Germline values: CDR1 SGHRS, CDR2 YFSETQ. In DNA form, the CDR3 reads TGCGCCAGCAGCCCGGGGACAGGGAGAGATACGCAGTATTTT. It codes for CASSPGTGRDTQYF.

The chain links TRBV28 to TRBJ2-7; D may match TRBD1 or TRBD2 (6 bases each). The ends were cut back, 7 bases at V and 2 bases at J, with 24 bases in the middle. Germline V gene sequence: CDR1 MDHEN, CDR2 SYDVKM. This CDR3 is 17 amino acids long. DNA of the CDR3: TGTGCCAGCATCCCCTTCATGGGACGGGGGCATACCTACGAGCAGTACTTC. It yields the protein CASIPFMGRGHTYEQYF.